This TCR beta chain stems from a study of T cell changes during pregnancy in multiple sclerosis. CDR1 is MGHDK and CDR2 is SYGVNS in the germline V gene. Trimming shortened V by 2 bases and J by 2 bases, and 3 bases separated the two germline ends. The CDR3 runs to 12 residues. The protocol was immunoSEQ multiplex PCR, while the TCRdb copy is restricted to in-frame clones and leaves out a portion. The sample comprises fewer than 130,000 clones, 91% of which are singletons, and less than 4.5% rests with the top ten. The sample was peripheral blood, taken after pregnancy. The chain is built from TRBV25-1 and TRBJ1-2; D ambiguous. The TCR was taken from a female donor with multiple sclerosis, enrolled in a pregnancy study. CDR3 coding DNA: TGTGCCAGCAGTGAAGGCAACTATGGCTACACCTTC. It codes for CASSEGNYGYTF.